The clone carrying this T cell receptor beta chain was recorded many times. Its antigen is undetermined. The data stem from a study of Graves' ophthalmopathy and Graves' hyperthyroidism. Study-wide results and caveats: Most clonotypes expanded in thyroid above 0.001 frequency were present in blood too.

Ophthalmopathy cases showed moderate-to-severe activity, scoring CAS ≥3 and NOSPECS ≥4, with duration under 3 months. Patients were excluded if they had other autoimmune diseases or uncontrolled infections, and likewise if pregnancy or lactation applied. As diagnostic evidence, clinical symptoms, serum thyroxine, TRAb, thyroid ultrasound and orbital computed tomography were relied upon. Researchers took RNA transcripts and amplified TCR beta CDR3 regions from them. In the first round, RT-PCR was carried out with HTBI primers, and a multiplex PCR formed the second round. TCRdb independently ran MiXCR on the multiplex PCR reads; one entry per CDR3 protein. The data hold 350,000 or so distinct CDR3 sequences, with roughly 17% observed a single time. The specimen sequenced was peripheral blood. The TCR originated in an adult man with Graves' ophthalmopathy.

This chain's CDR3 is CAWSMGRFYTEAFF. The CDR3 DNA is TGTGCCTGGAGTATGGGACGGTTCTACACTGAAGCTTTCTTT. This chain connects TRBV30 to TRBJ1-1; TRBD1 is a possible D gene (5 bases). Deletions cut 2 bases from V and 3 bases from J, with 13 bases between. This CDR3 is built from 14 residues. Germline-derived CDR1 and CDR2 are GTSNPN and SVGIG (reference sequence).